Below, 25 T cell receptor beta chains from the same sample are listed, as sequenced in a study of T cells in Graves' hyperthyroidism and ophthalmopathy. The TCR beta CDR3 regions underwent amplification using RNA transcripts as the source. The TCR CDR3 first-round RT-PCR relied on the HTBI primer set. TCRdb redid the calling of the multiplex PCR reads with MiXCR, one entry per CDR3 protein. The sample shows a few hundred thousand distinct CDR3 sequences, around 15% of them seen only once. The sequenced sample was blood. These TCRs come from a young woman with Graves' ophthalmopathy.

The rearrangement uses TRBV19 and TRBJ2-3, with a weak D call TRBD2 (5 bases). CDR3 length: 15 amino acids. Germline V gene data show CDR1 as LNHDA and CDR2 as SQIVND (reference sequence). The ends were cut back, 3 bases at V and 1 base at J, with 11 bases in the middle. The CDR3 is CASSIGRARTDTQYF. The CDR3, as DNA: TGTGCCAGTAGTATTGGGCGGGCTCGCACAGATACGCAGTATTTT.

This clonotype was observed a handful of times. The CDR3 here is CSAPGQGRPFF. As DNA, the CDR3 is TGCAGTGCTCCGGGACAGGGGCGGCCTTTCTTT. J is TRBJ1-1 and V is TRBV20-1, with 10 positions matching TRBD1. Germline CDR1 is DFQATT and CDR2 is SNEGSKA (reference sequence). The length of the CDR3 is 11 residues. V shed 5 bases and J 12 bases; nucleotides not matched to a gene: 6.

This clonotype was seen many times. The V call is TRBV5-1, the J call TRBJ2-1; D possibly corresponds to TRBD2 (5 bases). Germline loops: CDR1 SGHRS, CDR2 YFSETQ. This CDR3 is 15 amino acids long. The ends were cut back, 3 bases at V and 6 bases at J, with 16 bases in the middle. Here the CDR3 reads CASSYGLDPRNEQFF. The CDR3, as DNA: TGCGCCAGCAGCTATGGACTCGACCCGCGCAATGAGCAGTTCTTC.

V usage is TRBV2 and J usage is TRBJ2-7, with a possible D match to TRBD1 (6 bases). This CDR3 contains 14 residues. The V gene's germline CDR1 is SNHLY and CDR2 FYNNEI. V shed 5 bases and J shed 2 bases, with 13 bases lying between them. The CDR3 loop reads CASSYQGTAYEQYF. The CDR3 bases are TGTGCCAGCAGTTATCAGGGGACGGCCTACGAGCAGTACTTC. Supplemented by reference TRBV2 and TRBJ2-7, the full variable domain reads EPEVTQTPSHQVTQMGQEVILRCVPISNHLYFYWYRQILGQKVEFLVSFYNNEISEKSEIFDDQFSVERPDGSNFTLKIRSTKLEDSAMYFCASSYQGTAYEQYFGPGTRLTVT.

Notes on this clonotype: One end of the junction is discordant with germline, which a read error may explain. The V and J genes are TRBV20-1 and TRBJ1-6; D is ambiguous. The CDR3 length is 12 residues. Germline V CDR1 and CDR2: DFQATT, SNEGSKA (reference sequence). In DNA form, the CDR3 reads TGCAGTGCTAGTCTTGCGAATTCGCCCCTCCACTTT. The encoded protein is CSASLANSPLHF.

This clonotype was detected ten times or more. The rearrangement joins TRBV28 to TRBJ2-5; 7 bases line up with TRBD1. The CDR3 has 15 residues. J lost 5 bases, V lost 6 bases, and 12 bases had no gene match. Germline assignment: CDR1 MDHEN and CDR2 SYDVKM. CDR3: CASSQINRGQETQYF. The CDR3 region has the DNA TGTGCCAGCAGCCAAATAAACAGGGGCCAGGAGACCCAGTACTTC.

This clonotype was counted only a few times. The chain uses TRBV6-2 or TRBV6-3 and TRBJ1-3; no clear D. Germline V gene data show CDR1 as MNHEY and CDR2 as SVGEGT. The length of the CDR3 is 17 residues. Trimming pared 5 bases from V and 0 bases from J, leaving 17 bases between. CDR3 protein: CASSNYGFPSSGNTIYF. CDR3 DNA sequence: TGTGCCAGCAGTAACTACGGATTCCCGAGCTCTGGAAACACCATATATTTT.

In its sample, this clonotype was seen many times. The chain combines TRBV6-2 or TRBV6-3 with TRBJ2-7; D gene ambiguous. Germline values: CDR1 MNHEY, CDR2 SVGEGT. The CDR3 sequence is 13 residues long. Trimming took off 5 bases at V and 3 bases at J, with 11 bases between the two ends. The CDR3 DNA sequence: TGTGCCAGCAGTCCTACCCACGGCTACGAGCAGTACTTC. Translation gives CASSPTHGYEQYF.

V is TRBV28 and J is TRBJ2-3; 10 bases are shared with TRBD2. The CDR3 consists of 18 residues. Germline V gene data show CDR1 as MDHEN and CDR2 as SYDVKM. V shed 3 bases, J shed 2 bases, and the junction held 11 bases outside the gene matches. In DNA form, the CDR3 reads TGTGCCAGCAGTTTTTTACCAGGACTAGCGGATACCACAGATACGCAGTATTTT. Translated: CASSFLPGLADTTDTQYF.

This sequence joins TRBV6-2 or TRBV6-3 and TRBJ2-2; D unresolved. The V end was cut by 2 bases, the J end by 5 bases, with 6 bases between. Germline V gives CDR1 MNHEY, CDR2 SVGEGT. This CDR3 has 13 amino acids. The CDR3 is CASSYSRTGELFF. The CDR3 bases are TGTGCCAGCAGTTACAGTCGGACCGGGGAGCTGTTTTTT.

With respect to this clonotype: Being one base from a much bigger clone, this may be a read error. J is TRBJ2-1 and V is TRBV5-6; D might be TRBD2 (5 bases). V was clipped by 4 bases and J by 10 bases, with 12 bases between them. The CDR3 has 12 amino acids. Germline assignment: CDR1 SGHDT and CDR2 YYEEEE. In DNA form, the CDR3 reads TGTGCCAGCAGCATCAGAGGCGGGGAGCAGTTCTTC. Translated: CASSIRGGEQFF.

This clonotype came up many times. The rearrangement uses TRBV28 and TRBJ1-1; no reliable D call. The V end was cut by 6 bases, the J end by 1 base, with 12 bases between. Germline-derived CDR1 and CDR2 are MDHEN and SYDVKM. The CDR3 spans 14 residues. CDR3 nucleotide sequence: TGTGCCAGCAGATCCCCGACGGAGAACACTGAAGCTTTCTTT. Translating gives CASRSPTENTEAFF. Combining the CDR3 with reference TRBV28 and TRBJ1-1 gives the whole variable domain DVKVTQSSRYLVKRTGEKVFLECVQDMDHENMFWYRQDPGLGLRLIYFSYDVKMKEKGDIPEGYSVSREKKERFSLILESASTNQTSMYLCASRSPTENTEAFFGQGTRLTVV.

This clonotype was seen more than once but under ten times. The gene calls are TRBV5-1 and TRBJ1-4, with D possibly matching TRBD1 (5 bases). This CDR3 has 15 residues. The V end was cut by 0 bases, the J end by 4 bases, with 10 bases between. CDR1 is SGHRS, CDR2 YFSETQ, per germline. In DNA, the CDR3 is TGCGCCAGCAGCTTGGGAGGAAGGGGTAATGAAAAACTGTTTTTT. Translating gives CASSLGGRGNEKLFF.

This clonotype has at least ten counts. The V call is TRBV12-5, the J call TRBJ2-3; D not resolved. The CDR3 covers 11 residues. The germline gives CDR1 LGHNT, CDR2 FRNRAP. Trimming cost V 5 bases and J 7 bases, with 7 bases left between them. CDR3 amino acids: CASGSAHTQYF. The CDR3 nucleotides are TGTGCTAGTGGTAGTGCCCATACGCAGTATTTT. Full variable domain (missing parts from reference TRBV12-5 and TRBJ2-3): DARVTQTPRHKVTEMGQEVTMRCQPILGHNTVFWYRQTMMQGLELLAYFRNRAPLDDSGMPKDRFSAEMPDATLATLKIQPSEPRDSAVYFCASGSAHTQYFGPGTRLTVL.

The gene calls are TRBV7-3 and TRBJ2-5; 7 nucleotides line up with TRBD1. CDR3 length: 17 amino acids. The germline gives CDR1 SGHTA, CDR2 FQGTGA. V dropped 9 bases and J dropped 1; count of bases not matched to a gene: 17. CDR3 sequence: CASTTGTANNPQETQYF. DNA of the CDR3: TGTGCCAGTACTACCGGGACAGCAAACAACCCCCAAGAGACCCAGTACTTC. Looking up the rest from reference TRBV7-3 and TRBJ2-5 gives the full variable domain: GAGVSQTPSNKVTEKGKYVELRCDPISGHTALYWYRQSLGQGPEFLIYFQGTGAADDSGLPNDRFFAVRPEGSVSTLKIQRTERGDSAVYLCASTTGTANNPQETQYFGPGTRLLVL.

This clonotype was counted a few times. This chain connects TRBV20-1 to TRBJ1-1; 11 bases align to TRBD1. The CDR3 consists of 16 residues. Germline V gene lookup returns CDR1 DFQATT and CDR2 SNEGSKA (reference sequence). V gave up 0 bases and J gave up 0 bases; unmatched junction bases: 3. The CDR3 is CSAREGQGVLNTEAFF. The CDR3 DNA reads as TGCAGTGCTAGAGAGGGACAGGGGGTACTGAACACTGAAGCTTTCTTT.

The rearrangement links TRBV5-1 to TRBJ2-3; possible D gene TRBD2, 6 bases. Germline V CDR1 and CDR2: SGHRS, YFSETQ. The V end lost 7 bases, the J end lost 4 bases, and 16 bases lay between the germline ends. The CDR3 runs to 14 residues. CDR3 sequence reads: CASWDWRLPDTQYF. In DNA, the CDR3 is TGCGCCAGCTGGGACTGGAGGCTGCCAGATACGCAGTATTTT.

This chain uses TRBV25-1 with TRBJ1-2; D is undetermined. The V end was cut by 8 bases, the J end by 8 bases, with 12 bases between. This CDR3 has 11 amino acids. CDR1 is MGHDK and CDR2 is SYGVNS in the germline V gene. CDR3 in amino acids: CASLAAEGYTF. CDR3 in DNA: TGTGCCAGCCTCGCAGCGGAGGGCTACACCTTC.

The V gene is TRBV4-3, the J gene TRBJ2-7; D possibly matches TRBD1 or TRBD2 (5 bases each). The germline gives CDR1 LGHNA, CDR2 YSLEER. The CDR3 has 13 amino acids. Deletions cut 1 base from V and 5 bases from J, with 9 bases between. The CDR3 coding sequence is TGCGCCAGCAGCCAAGTTGGGGACGACGAGCAGTACTTC. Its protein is CASSQVGDDEQYF.

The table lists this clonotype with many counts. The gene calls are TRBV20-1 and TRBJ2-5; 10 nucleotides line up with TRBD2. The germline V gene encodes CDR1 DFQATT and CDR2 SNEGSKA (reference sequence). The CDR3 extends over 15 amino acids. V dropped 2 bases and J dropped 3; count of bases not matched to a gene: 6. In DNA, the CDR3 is TGCAGTGCTAGACCCCACGGGACTAGCGAAGAGACCCAGTACTTC. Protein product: CSARPHGTSEETQYF.

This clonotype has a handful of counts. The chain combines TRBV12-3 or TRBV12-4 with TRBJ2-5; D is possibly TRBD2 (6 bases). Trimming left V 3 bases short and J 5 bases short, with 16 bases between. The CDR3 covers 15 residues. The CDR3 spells CASSFYQTSRETQYF. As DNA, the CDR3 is TGTGCCAGCAGTTTTTATCAGACTAGTAGGGAGACCCAGTACTTC.

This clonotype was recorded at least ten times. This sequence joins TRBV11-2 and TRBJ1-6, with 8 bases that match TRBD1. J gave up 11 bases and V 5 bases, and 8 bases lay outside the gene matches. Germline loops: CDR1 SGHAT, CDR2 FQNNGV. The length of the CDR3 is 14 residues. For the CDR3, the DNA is TGTGCCAGCAGCCCAGGGGGCGCGGCTACACCCCTCCACTTT. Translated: CASSPGGAATPLHF.

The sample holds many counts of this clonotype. The CDR3 protein is CASSPNIRRAISYEQYF. CDR3 nucleotide sequence: TGTGCCAGCAGTCCTAATATCCGTCGGGCCATCTCCTACGAGCAGTACTTC. The rearrangement uses TRBV28 and TRBJ2-7, with D hard to call. The CDR3 runs to 17 residues. The V end was cut by 5 bases, the J end by 0 bases, with 20 bases between. Germline CDR1 MDHEN, CDR2 SYDVKM.

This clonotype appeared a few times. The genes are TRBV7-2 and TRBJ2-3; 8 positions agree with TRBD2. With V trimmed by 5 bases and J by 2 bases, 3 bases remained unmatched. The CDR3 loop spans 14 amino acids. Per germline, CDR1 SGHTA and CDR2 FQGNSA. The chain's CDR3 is CASSHSGNTDTQYF. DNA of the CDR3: TGTGCCAGCAGCCATAGCGGGAACACAGATACGCAGTATTTT.

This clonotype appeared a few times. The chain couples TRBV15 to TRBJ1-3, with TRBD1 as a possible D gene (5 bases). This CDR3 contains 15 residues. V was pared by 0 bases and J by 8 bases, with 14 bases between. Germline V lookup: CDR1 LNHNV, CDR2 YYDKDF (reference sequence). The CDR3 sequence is CATSRERDLGDTIYF. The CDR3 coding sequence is TGTGCCACCAGCAGAGAGCGGGACTTGGGGGACACCATATATTTT.